The next 11 T cell receptor beta chains were all read from a single sample in a study of CD8 T cells in ankylosing spondylitis. MiXCR, applied by TCRdb to the 5' RACE reads, yields one record per CDR3 protein. The data contain 35,000 to 50,000 distinct CDR3 sequences, about 9.3% of them singletons. The sequenced sample consisted of blood, either unsorted or a sorted T cell fraction (not recorded which). All receptors derive from a male donor with ankylosing spondylitis or in good health (not recorded which).

This clonotype occurred many times. The chain couples TRBV6-2 or TRBV6-3 to TRBJ2-1, with TRBD2 matching over 15 bases. J lost 7 bases, V lost 5 bases, and 6 bases had no gene match. The CDR3 spans 16 residues. The germline V gene encodes CDR1 MNHEY and CDR2 SVGEGT. The CDR3 bases are TGTGCCAGCAGTGGACTAGCGGGAGGGTTAGGGAATGAGCAGTTCTTC. The encoded protein is CASSGLAGGLGNEQFF.

This clonotype was detected ten times or more. The chain has TRBV12-3 or TRBV12-4 and TRBJ2-7; D unresolved. This CDR3 is built from 14 residues. V lost 4 bases to trimming and J lost 4 bases, with 14 bases between them. CDR3 region: CASSSVDFLYEQYF. The DNA for the CDR3 is TGTGCCAGCAGTTCCGTAGACTTTCTTTACGAGCAGTACTTC.

In its sample, this clonotype was seen many times. V and J are TRBV15 and TRBJ2-7, with TRBD2 matching 14 bases. The CDR3 covers 15 residues. V was pared by 6 bases and J by 6 bases, with 7 bases of the junction left unmatched. CDR1 and CDR2 from the germline V gene are LNHNV and YYDKDF (reference sequence). The CDR3 bases are TGTGCCACCAGACCGGGACTAGCGGGAGCATTCGAGCAGTACTTC. Encoded protein: CATRPGLAGAFEQYF.

This clonotype was counted many times. The V and J genes are TRBV5-1 and TRBJ1-4; unclear D gene. Germline V gives CDR1 SGHRS, CDR2 YFSETQ. Trimming took 0 bases from V and 0 from J, leaving 12 bases between them. The CDR3 loop spans 17 amino acids. The chain's CDR3 is CASSLVADGATNEKLFF. In DNA form, the CDR3 reads TGCGCCAGCAGCTTGGTAGCAGACGGTGCAACTAATGAAAAACTGTTTTTT. The full variable domain, its missing parts supplied by reference TRBV5-1 and TRBJ1-4, is KAGVTQTPRYLIKTRGQQVTLSCSPISGHRSVSWYQQTPGQGLQFLFEYFSETQRNKGNFPGRFSGRQFSNSRSEMNVSTLELGDSALYLCASSLVADGATNEKLFFGSGTQLSVL.

This clonotype was observed once. V and J are TRBV11-3 and TRBJ1-1; D might be TRBD1 (6 bases). Germline lookup yields CDR1 SGHNT and CDR2 YENEEA. The CDR3 contains 15 residues. The V end lost 0 bases, the J end lost 4 bases, and 12 bases lay between the germline ends. CDR3 sequence: CASSLEGGGVTEAFF. In DNA, the CDR3 is TGTGCCAGCAGCTTAGAAGGGGGGGGCGTCACTGAAGCTTTCTTT.

This clonotype was detected ten times or more. V and J are TRBV4-3 and TRBJ2-1, with D perhaps matching TRBD1 (5 bases). Trimming stripped 1 base from V and 5 bases from J, with 12 bases between. The CDR3 is 15 amino acids. Germline V gives CDR1 LGHNA, CDR2 YSLEER. The CDR3 region is CASSQVWQGDNEQFF. CDR3 sequence (DNA): TGCGCCAGCAGCCAAGTGTGGCAGGGCGACAATGAGCAGTTCTTC.

This clonotype was seen repeatedly, ten times or more. The chain joins TRBV27 to TRBJ2-7; D possibly matches TRBD1 or TRBD2 (5 bases each). The germline V gene has CDR1 MNHEY and CDR2 SMNVEV (reference sequence). This CDR3 contains 13 residues. V was shortened by 5 bases and J by 7 bases, with 15 bases between the two germline ends. The CDR3 is CASSLQGEWEQYF. The CDR3 DNA reads as TGTGCCAGCAGTCTTCAAGGGGAGTGGGAGCAGTACTTC.

This clonotype was recorded at least ten times. The chain carries TRBV6-1 and TRBJ2-6; D gene uncertain. The germline V and J ends were trimmed by 7 bases and 0 bases, with 16 bases remaining between them. CDR3 size: 17 residues. Germline V CDR1 and CDR2: MNHNS, SASEGT. Here the CDR3 reads CASKLAPLGSGANVLTF. CDR3 nucleotides: TGTGCCAGCAAATTGGCCCCTCTGGGCTCTGGGGCCAACGTCCTGACTTTC.

This clonotype was recorded at least ten times. The chain couples TRBV6-1 to TRBJ1-1, with TRBD1 matching 11 bases. V lost 7 bases and J lost 6; bases outside the gene matches: 7. This CDR3 is 14 amino acids long. CDR1 MNHNS and CDR2 SASEGT come from the germline V gene. CDR3 region: CASTHGGQGAEAFF. For the CDR3, the DNA is TGTGCCAGCACCCACGGGGGACAGGGGGCTGAAGCTTTCTTT.

There are many counts of this clonotype. The rearrangement uses TRBV5-6 and TRBJ2-1, with a possible D match to TRBD2 (5 bases). CDR1 SGHDT and CDR2 YYEEEE come from the germline V gene. The CDR3 contains 16 residues. V dropped 2 bases and J dropped 2 bases, with 14 bases sitting between them. CDR3 bases: TGTGCCAGCAGCTTCAGCGGTCCCGGGGCCTACAATGAGCAGTTCTTC. Translating it yields CASSFSGPGAYNEQFF.

This clonotype was counted many times. The genes are TRBV4-1 and TRBJ2-6; D not resolved. Trimming stripped 0 bases from V and 0 bases from J, with 3 bases between. The CDR3 consists of 15 residues. The germline V gene has CDR1 MGHRA and CDR2 YSYEKL. For the CDR3, the DNA is TGCGCCAGCAGCCAAGACGTCTCTGGGGCCAACGTCCTGACTTTC. It is translated as CASSQDVSGANVLTF.